This is a list of T cell receptor beta chains from one sample in a study of cytomegalovirus exposure and HLA in healthy donors. Only in-frame clones appear in the TCRdb table, and some are missing; sequencing was by immunoSEQ multiplex PCR. The sample includes some 140,000 clones, around 75% seen only once; the top ten take 3% to 3.5%. The sample taken for sequencing was PBMCs. The receptors stem from a man aged 35 to 55 in good health and CMV-seronegative. Both conserved end residues are trimmed from each CDR3. The order of the fields is J gene, CDR3 length, V gene, CDR3 protein.

TRBJ1-5	13	TRBV27	ASSPTGGLVQPQH
TRBJ2-7	17	TRBV9	ASSPHPGQVMSLSYEQY
TRBJ2-7	11	TRBV30	AWSVTGTYEQY
TRBJ1-4	10	TRBV10-3	AIGTGNEKLF
TRBJ2-5	13	TRBV5-8	ASSFGQGKEETQY
TRBJ1-2	11	TRBV5-6	ATYADSKFGYT
TRBJ2-1	13	TRBV7-8	ASSPGGWTYNEQF
TRBJ2-7	11	TRBV6-1	ASYQRAGYEQY
TRBJ2-7	10	TRBV5-6	ASRAGVHEQY
TRBJ2-7	15	TRBV7-2	ASSLRFGGASSYEQY
TRBJ1-4	10	TRBV28	ASSQGSRKLF
TRBJ2-2	15	TRBV27	ASRNLAQNFNTGELF
TRBJ2-6	11	TRBV6-5	ASRRSGANVLT
TRBJ2-5	14	TRBV21-1	ASSKEIAAEEETQY
TRBJ2-5	14	TRBV5-1	ASRNFAGRGGETQY
TRBJ1-4	13	TRBV18	ASSPPGQGGEKLF
TRBJ2-1	13	TRBV2	ASSDVAGGRNEQF
TRBJ2-3	12	TRBV30	AWRETTTGDTQY
TRBJ2-3	16	TRBV11-3	ASSLGTSGANPTDTQY
TRBJ2-1	14	TRBV28	ASSLLGQSSYNEQF
TRBJ1-4	13	TRBV4-1	ASSQDARGHEKLF
NA	14	TRBV7-2	ASSLQGQGNGYEQY
TRBJ2-7	14	TRBV30	AWSVAGRGGLAEQY
TRBJ2-5	12	TRBV10-3	AIRKAGGLETQY
TRBJ1-5	11	TRBV9	ASGTQGLEPQH
TRBJ2-1	14	TRBV10-1	ASSGARASCYNEQF
TRBJ2-5	12	TRBV5-6	ASSPTVGVETQY
TRBJ2-2	12	TRBV5-4	ASSGQGLTGELF
TRBJ2-7	14	TRBV4-3	ASSRFSGSKSHEQY
TRBJ2-3	12	TRBV7-9	ASSRDISTDTQY
TRBJ1-1	11	TRBV6-6	ASRPGGFTEAF